At least ten counts were recorded for the clone carrying this TCR beta chain. Read coverage stops 3 residues before the CDR3 terminus; the germline J gene supplies the remainder. V was clipped by 6 bases and J by 4 bases, with 10 bases between them. Germline V lookup: CDR1 DFQATT, CDR2 SNEGSKA (reference sequence). This CDR3 has 11 residues. TCRdb's table, derived via immunoSEQ multiplex PCR, lists solely in-frame clones and lacks some. This sample has over 40,000 clones, each found more than once. The data were taken from a study of T cell clonality in common variable immunodeficiency. Blood samples were heparinized, about 4.5 to 8.5 ml per donor.

Input material: peripheral blood mononuclear cells. This chain joins TRBV20-1 and TRBJ2-7, with D perhaps matching TRBD1 (6 bases). The clonotype comes from a person aged 18 to 75 in good health. The DNA read from the CDR3 is TGCAGTGCCATTGACAGGTACGAG. As protein: CSAIDRYE. The full CDR3 sequence reads CSAIDRYEQYF.